This passage covers 21 T cell receptor beta chains from one sample sequenced in a study of shared clonotypes between healthy human individuals. Profiled with immunoSEQ multiplex PCR; TCRdb holds only in-frame clones, not every one. The sample comprises about 1.5 million clones, 95% to 99% of which are singletons, and about 0.42% rests with the top ten. The sample was naive CD4+ T cells sorted from blood. Subset here: CD45RA+ positively selected. The receptors shown here come from a man aged 25-45 years in good health.

This chain joins TRBV5-4 and TRBJ2-5, with D possibly being TRBD2 (5 bases). CDR1 and CDR2 from the germline V gene are SGHNT and YYREEE (reference sequence). Trimming shortened V by 3 bases and J by 2 bases, and 20 bases separated the two germline ends. This CDR3 has 17 amino acids. DNA for the CDR3: TGTGCCAGCAGCTATGGCCGAGGGAGAGGGCTACAAGAGACCCAGTACTTC. Translated: CASSYGRGRGLQETQYF. The full variable domain, with the rest looked up from reference TRBV5-4 and TRBJ2-5, is ETGVTQSPTHLIKTRGQQVTLRCSSQSGHNTVSWYQQALGQGPQFIFQYYREEENGRGNFPPRFSGLQFPNYSSELNVNALELDDSALYLCASSYGRGRGLQETQYFGPGTRLLVL.

V is TRBV4-3 and J is TRBJ1-4; D ambiguous. Germline assignment: CDR1 LGHNA and CDR2 YSLEER. This CDR3 region has 12 residues. Trimming shortened V by 5 bases and J by 6 bases, and 7 bases separated the two germline ends. The DNA for the CDR3 is TGCGCCAGCAGCTCCCCGGATGAAAAACTGTTTTTT. Translated: CASSSPDEKLFF.

This chain links TRBV27 with TRBJ2-1; TRBD2 agrees at 8 bases. CDR1 is MNHEY, CDR2 SMNVEV, per germline (reference sequence). This CDR3 region has 16 residues. The ends lost 6 bases at V and 1 base at J; junction bases unmatched: 8. The CDR3 region is CASRASSGLSYNEQFF. In DNA, the CDR3 is TGTGCCAGCAGAGCCTCTAGCGGGCTATCCTACAATGAGCAGTTCTTC.

This chain links TRBV7-8 with TRBJ1-1; maybe TRBD1 (6 bases). V shed 5 bases and J shed 11 bases, with 18 bases lying between them. Germline V gene data show CDR1 as SGHVS and CDR2 as FQNEAQ. The CDR3 is 13 residues long. CDR3 nucleotides: TGTGCCAGCAGCCAGCCCTTACGGGGGCGGGCTTTCTTT. It codes for CASSQPLRGRAFF.

The chain recombines TRBV2 with TRBJ2-2; D remains unclear. The CDR3 extends over 14 amino acids. From germline, CDR1 is SNHLY and CDR2 FYNNEI. The germline V and J ends were trimmed by 5 bases and 2 bases, with 9 bases remaining between them. CDR3 in amino acids: CASSQTLNTGELFF. DNA for the CDR3: TGTGCCAGCAGTCAGACACTAAACACCGGGGAGCTGTTTTTT. Full variable domain (outside the CDR3, taken from reference TRBV2 and TRBJ2-2): EPEVTQTPSHQVTQMGQEVILRCVPISNHLYFYWYRQILGQKVEFLVSFYNNEISEKSEIFDDQFSVERPDGSNFTLKIRSTKLEDSAMYFCASSQTLNTGELFFGEGSRLTVL.

This chain joins TRBV28 and TRBJ2-7; the D gene could be TRBD1 or TRBD2 (6 bases each). The length of the CDR3 is 13 residues. Germline loops: CDR1 MDHEN, CDR2 SYDVKM. Trimming stripped 7 bases from V and 5 bases from J, with 15 bases between. The CDR3 region has the DNA TGTGCCAGCAACCTCGGGGGCAGGAACGAGCAGTACTTC. Translating it yields CASNLGGRNEQYF.

The chain carries TRBV18 and TRBJ2-7, with TRBD2 as a possible D gene (7 bases). The V end lost 4 bases, the J end lost 6 bases, and 22 bases lay between the germline ends. This CDR3 has 16 amino acids. The germline gives CDR1 KGHSH, CDR2 LQKENI. The CDR3 DNA reads TGTGCCAGCTCACAGATCCCTCCGGGGGGCGAGGGCGAGCAGTACTTC. Protein: CASSQIPPGGEGEQYF.

The chain uses TRBV25-1 and TRBJ2-1; 7 bases fit TRBD2. The V gene end was trimmed by 5 bases and the J gene end by 10 bases; junction bases not matched to a gene: 8. The CDR3 totals 13 residues. Germline V gives CDR1 MGHDK, CDR2 SYGVNS. CDR3 amino acids: CASSPWGGGEQFF. The CDR3 nucleotides read TGTGCCAGCAGTCCCTGGGGGGGAGGGGAGCAGTTCTTC.

The chain recombines TRBV19 with TRBJ2-2; D is ambiguous. The CDR3 runs to 11 residues. The germline CDR1 and CDR2 sequences are LNHDA and SQIVND (reference sequence). Trimming stripped 4 bases from V and 7 bases from J, with 4 bases between. Here the CDR3 reads CASSRVGELFF. The CDR3 DNA follows: TGTGCCAGTAGTAGGGTCGGGGAGCTGTTTTTT. The whole variable domain, remainder taken from reference TRBV19 and TRBJ2-2, is DGGITQSPKYLFRKEGQNVTLSCEQNLNHDAMYWYRQDPGQGLRLIYYSQIVNDFQKGDIAEGYSVSREKKESFPLTVTSAQKNPTAFYLCASSRVGELFFGEGSRLTVL.

The gene calls are TRBV25-1 and TRBJ1-4; possible D gene TRBD1, 5 bases. This CDR3 is built from 17 residues. Germline CDR1 reads MGHDK; CDR2 reads SYGVNS. Trimming left V 0 bases short and J 8 bases short, with 19 bases between. The DNA for the CDR3 is TGTGCCAGCAGTGAATATAGTGGGGTCACAGGAGGGGAAAAACTGTTTTTT. This gives the protein CASSEYSGVTGGEKLFF.

The genes are TRBV15 and TRBJ2-7; TRBD1 agrees at 7 bases. Looked up from germline, CDR1 is LNHNV and CDR2 is YYDKDF (reference sequence). CDR3 size: 14 residues. Trimming at V came to 3 bases and at J to 5 bases, leaving 7 bases not matched to a gene. CDR3 loop: CATSREQGLDEQYF. Here the CDR3 DNA reads TGTGCCACCAGCAGGGAACAGGGGTTGGACGAGCAGTACTTC. The variable domain in full, with the rest retrieved from reference TRBV15 and TRBJ2-7, is DAMVIQNPRYQVTQFGKPVTLSCSQTLNHNVMYWYQQKSSQAPKLLFHYYDKDFNNEADTPDNFQSRRPNTSFCFLDIRSPGLGDTAMYLCATSREQGLDEQYFGPGTRLTVT.

The gene calls are TRBV7-9 and TRBJ2-2, with 8 bases identical to TRBD1. Germline-derived CDR1 and CDR2 are SEHNR and FQNEAQ (reference sequence). V was pared by 6 bases and J by 7 bases, with 10 bases of the junction left unmatched. The CDR3 consists of 15 residues. The CDR3 region is CASSRGQGLDGELFF. Here the CDR3 DNA reads TGTGCCAGCAGTAGAGGACAGGGCTTGGACGGGGAGCTGTTTTTT.

The count of this clone is one. V and J are TRBV5-4 and TRBJ2-4; the D gene is possibly TRBD1 (6 bases). CDR1 and CDR2 from the germline V gene are SGHNT and YYREEE (reference sequence). The CDR3 runs to 15 residues. Trimming removed 6 bases at V and 1 base at J, with 14 bases between. The DNA for the CDR3 is TGTGCCAGCACCCCCGCAGGGGCGGCCAAAAACATTCAGTACTTC. Amino acid sequence: CASTPAGAAKNIQYF. Looking up the rest from reference TRBV5-4 and TRBJ2-4 gives the full variable domain: ETGVTQSPTHLIKTRGQQVTLRCSSQSGHNTVSWYQQALGQGPQFIFQYYREEENGRGNFPPRFSGLQFPNYSSELNVNALELDDSALYLCASTPAGAAKNIQYFGAGTRLSVL.

The rearrangement uses TRBV6-1 and TRBJ2-3; perhaps TRBD2 as D (6 bases). V was shortened by 0 bases and J by 1 base, with 14 bases between the two germline ends. The CDR3 runs 17 residues. From germline, CDR1 is MNHNS and CDR2 SASEGT. The CDR3 DNA follows: TGTGCCAGCAGTGAAGCGGGAGGTGGGCCGGGCACAGATACGCAGTATTTT. Residues: CASSEAGGGPGTDTQYF.

The chain recombines TRBV30 with TRBJ1-4; D is perhaps TRBD1 (6 bases). The CDR3 length is 15 residues. V lost 0 bases to trimming and J lost 8 bases, with 16 bases between them. The germline gives CDR1 GTSNPN, CDR2 SVGIG (reference sequence). CDR3 in DNA: TGTGCCTGGAGTGTACAGGGCACGCCCGGGGAAAAACTGTTTTTT. Translating gives CAWSVQGTPGEKLFF.

The chain carries TRBV9 and TRBJ2-3; D assignment may be TRBD1 or TRBD2 (6 bases each). This CDR3 comprises 16 residues. V dropped 4 bases and J dropped 3 bases, with 18 bases sitting between them. The germline V gene has CDR1 SGDLS and CDR2 YYNGEE. CDR3 region: CASSPRAGGGTDTQYF. The CDR3 DNA reads as TGTGCCAGCAGCCCGCGGGCCGGGGGCGGGACAGATACGCAGTATTTT.

The chain links TRBV27 to TRBJ2-3; possible D gene TRBD2, 6 bases. This CDR3 is built from 12 residues. Germline V gene sequence: CDR1 MNHEY, CDR2 SMNVEV (reference sequence). The V gene lost 0 bases and the J gene lost 11 bases, with 9 bases spanning the gap. The CDR3 reads CASSLSAGRQYF. CDR3 in DNA: TGTGCCAGCAGTTTATCGGCGGGGAGGCAGTATTTT.

About this clone itself: In the same sample, other DNA sequences code for this CDR3. The gene calls are TRBV9 and TRBJ2-3, with 7 nucleotides matching TRBD1. J gave up 6 bases and V 4 bases, and 5 bases lay outside the gene matches. The CDR3 has 13 residues. Looked up from germline, CDR1 is SGDLS and CDR2 is YYNGEE. CDR3 nucleotide sequence: TGTGCCAGCAGCAGACAGGGTCCCGATACGCAGTATTTT. This gives the protein CASSRQGPDTQYF.

A note on this clone: Distinct nucleotide sequences in the sample also encode this CDR3. This sequence joins TRBV9 and TRBJ2-5, with D possibly being TRBD2 (6 bases). Germline CDR1 and CDR2: SGDLS and YYNGEE. V dropped 0 bases and J dropped 5 bases, with 11 bases sitting between them. The CDR3 is made up of 14 amino acids. The CDR3 DNA reads TGTGCCAGCAGCGTAGGGAGGGGCAGGGAGACCCAGTACTTC. Translating gives CASSVGRGRETQYF.

This clone appeared once. V gene TRBV7-9 combines with J gene TRBJ2-7; D is unclear. The CDR3 spans 16 residues. The V and J ends lost 0 bases and 6 bases respectively, with 18 bases between them. Germline CDR1 and CDR2: SEHNR and FQNEAQ (reference sequence). The CDR3 nucleotides read TGTGCCAGCAGCTTAGCGTTGACGCAGGATGGGGTCGAGCAGTACTTC. It encodes CASSLALTQDGVEQYF. The variable domain in full, with the rest retrieved from reference TRBV7-9 and TRBJ2-7, is DTGVSQNPRHKITKRGQNVTFRCDPISEHNRLYWYRQTLGQGPEFLTYFQNEAQLEKSRLLSDRFSAERPKGSFSTLEIQRTEQGDSAMYLCASSLALTQDGVEQYFGPGTRLTVT.

In the case of this clone: The same CDR3 arises from other DNA sequences in this sample as well. This chain joins TRBV28 and TRBJ1-5; D gene uncertain. With 4 bases removed from V and 1 base from J, the gap between germline ends came to 8 bases. The CDR3 contains 14 residues. In germline, CDR1 is MDHEN, CDR2 SYDVKM. The CDR3 region is CASSSPGSNQPQHF. The CDR3 DNA reads TGTGCCAGCAGTTCCCCTGGCAGCAATCAGCCCCAGCATTTT.